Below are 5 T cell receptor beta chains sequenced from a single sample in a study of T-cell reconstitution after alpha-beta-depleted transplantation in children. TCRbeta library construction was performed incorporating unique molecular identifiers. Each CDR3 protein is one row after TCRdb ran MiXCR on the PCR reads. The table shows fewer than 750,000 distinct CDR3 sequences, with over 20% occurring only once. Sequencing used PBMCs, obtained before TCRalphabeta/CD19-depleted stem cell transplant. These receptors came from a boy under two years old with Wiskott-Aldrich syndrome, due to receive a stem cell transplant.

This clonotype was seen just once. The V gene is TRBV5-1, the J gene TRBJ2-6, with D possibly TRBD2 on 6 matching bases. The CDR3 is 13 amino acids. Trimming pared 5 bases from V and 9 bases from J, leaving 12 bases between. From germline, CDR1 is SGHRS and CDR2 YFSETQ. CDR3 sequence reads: CASSLPEGNVLTF. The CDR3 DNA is TGCGCCAGCAGTTTGCCGGAGGGCAACGTCCTGACTTTC. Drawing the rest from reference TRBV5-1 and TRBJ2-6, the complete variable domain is KAGVTQTPRYLIKTRGQQVTLSCSPISGHRSVSWYQQTPGQGLQFLFEYFSETQRNKGNFPGRFSGRQFSNSRSEMNVSTLELGDSALYLCASSLPEGNVLTFGAGSRLTVL.

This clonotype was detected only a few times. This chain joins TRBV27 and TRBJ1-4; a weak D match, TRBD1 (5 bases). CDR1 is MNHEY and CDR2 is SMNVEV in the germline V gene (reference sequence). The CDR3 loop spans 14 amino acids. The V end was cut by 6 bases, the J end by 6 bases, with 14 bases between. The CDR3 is CASRPPGGDEKLFF. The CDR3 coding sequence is TGTGCCAGCAGACCCCCTGGAGGGGATGAAAAACTGTTTTTT.

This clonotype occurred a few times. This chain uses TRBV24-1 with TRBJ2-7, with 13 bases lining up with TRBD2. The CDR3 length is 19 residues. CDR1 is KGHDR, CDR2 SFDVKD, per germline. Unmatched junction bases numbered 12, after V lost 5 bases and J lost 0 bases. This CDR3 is CATSGRLAGGPTGSYEQYF. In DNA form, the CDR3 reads TGTGCCACCAGTGGCAGACTAGCGGGAGGCCCTACCGGCTCCTACGAGCAGTACTTC.

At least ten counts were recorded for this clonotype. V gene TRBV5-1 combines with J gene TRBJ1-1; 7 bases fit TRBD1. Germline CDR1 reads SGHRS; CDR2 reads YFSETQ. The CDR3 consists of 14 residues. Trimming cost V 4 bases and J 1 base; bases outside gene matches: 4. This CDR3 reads CASSTRTGNTEAFF. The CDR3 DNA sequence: TGCGCCAGCAGCACCAGGACAGGGAACACTGAAGCTTTCTTT.

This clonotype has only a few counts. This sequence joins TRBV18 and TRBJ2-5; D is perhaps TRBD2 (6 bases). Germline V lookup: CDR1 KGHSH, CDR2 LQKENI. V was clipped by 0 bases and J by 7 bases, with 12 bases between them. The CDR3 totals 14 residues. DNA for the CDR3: TGTGCCAGCTCACCACCAGGAGGGGTGAGGACCCAGTACTTC. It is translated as CASSPPGGVRTQYF.